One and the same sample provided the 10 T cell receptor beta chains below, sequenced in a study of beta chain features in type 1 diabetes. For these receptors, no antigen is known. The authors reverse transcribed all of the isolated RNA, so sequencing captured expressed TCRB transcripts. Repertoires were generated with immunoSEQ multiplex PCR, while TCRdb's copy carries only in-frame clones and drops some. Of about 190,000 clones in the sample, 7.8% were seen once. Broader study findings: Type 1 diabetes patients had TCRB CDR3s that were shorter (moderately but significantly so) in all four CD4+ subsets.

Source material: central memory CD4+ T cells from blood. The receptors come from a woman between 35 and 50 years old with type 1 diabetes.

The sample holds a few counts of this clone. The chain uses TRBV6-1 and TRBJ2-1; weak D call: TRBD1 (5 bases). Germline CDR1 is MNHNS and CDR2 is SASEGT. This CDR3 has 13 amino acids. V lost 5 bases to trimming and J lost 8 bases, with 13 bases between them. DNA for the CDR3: TGTGCCAGCAGTCCCCCAGGGTCATATGAGCAGTTCTTC. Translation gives CASSPPGSYEQFF.

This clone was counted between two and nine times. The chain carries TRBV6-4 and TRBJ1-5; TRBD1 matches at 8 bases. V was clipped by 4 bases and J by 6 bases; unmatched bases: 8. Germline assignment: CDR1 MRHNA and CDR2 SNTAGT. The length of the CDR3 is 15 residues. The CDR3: CASSATGAGGQPQHF. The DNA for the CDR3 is TGTGCCAGCAGTGCGACAGGGGCAGGGGGTCAGCCCCAGCATTTT.

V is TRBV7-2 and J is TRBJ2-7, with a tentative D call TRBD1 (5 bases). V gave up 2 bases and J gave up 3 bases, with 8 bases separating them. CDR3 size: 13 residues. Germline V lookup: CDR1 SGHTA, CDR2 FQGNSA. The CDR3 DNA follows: TGTGCCAGCAGCTTACGGCAGGGCTACGAGCAGTACTTC. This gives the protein CASSLRQGYEQYF.

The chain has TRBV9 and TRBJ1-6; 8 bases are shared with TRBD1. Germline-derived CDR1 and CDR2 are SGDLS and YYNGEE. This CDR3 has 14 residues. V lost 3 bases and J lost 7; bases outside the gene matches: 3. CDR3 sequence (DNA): TGTGCCAGCAGCGCAGGGGGCCTCAATTCACCCCTCCACTTT. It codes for CASSAGGLNSPLHF. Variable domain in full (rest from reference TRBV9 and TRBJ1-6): DSGVTQTPKHLITATGQRVTLRCSPRSGDLSVYWYQQSLDQGLQFLIQYYNGEERAKGNILERFSAQQFPDLHSELNLSSLELGDSALYFCASSAGGLNSPLHFGNGTRLTVT.

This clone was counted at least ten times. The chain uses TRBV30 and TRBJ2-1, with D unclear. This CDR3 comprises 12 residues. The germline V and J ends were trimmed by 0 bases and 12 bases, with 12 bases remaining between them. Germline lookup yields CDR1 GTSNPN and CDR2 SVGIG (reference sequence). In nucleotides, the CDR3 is TGTGCCTGGAGTGTACAGAAGCCCGGGCAGTTCTTC. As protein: CAWSVQKPGQFF.

This CDR3 reads CASSVGTGNYGYTF. CDR3 in DNA: TGTGCCAGCAGCGTAGGGACAGGGAACTATGGCTACACCTTC. The chain is built from TRBV9 and TRBJ1-2, with 8 positions matching TRBD1. CDR1 and CDR2 from the germline V gene are SGDLS and YYNGEE. Unmatched junction bases numbered 0, after V lost 0 bases and J lost 2 bases. The CDR3 length is 14 residues.

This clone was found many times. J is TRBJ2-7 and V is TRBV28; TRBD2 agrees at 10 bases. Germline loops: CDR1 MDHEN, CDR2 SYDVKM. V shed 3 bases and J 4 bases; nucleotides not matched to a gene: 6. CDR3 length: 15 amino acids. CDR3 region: CASSLLAGGAYEQYF. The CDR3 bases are TGTGCCAGCAGTTTGTTAGCGGGAGGCGCATACGAGCAGTACTTC.

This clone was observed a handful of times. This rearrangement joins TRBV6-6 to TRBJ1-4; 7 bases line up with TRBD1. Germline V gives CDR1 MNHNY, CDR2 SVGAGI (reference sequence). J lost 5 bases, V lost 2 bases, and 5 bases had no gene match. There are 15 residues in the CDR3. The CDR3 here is CASSYPGQLNEKLFF. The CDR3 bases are TGTGCCAGCAGTTACCCGGGACAGCTAAATGAAAAACTGTTTTTT.

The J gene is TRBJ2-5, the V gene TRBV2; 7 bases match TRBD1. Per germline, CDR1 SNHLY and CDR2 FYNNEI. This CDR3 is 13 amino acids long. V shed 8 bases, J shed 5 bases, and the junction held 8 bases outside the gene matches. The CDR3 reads CASDRQGGETQYF. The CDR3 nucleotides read TGTGCCAGCGATAGACAGGGTGGTGAGACCCAGTACTTC.

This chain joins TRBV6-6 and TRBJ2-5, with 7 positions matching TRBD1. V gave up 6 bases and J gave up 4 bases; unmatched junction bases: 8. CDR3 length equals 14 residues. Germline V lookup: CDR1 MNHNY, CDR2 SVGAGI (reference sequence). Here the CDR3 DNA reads TGTGCCAGCAGACCCGCGACAGGGAGAGAGACCCAGTACTTC. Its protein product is CASRPATGRETQYF.